This T cell receptor (beta chain) originates from a study of metastatic and nonmetastatic thyroid tumors. Findings and limits, study-wide: In blood and tumor, TCR beta diversity was reportedly significantly higher in malignant thyroid tumors than in benign nodules.

The V gene end was trimmed by 4 bases and the J gene end by 4 bases; junction bases not matched to a gene: 3. Germline V gene lookup returns CDR1 LNHDA and CDR2 SQIVND (reference sequence). The CDR3 extends over 15 amino acids. Among the patients, none had received any treatment before thyroid surgery. Original handling: Variation in CDR3 across clinicopathological groups served as the basis for constructing a distant-metastasis classifier in papillary thyroid cancer. MiXCR was used by TCRdb to re-call the PCR reads. TCRdb assigned the V and J calls; the authors' analysis was not used. The table lists about 21,000 clones, around 19% of them singletons. Comments on this clone: Its cognate antigen is unknown.

The chain combines TRBV19 with TRBJ2-1, with TRBD2 matching over 11 bases. Sequenced: blood. The receptor comes from a male donor with papillary thyroid cancer or a benign thyroid nodule (not recorded which). Some clones in this sample may be carry-over from other donors' samples. This chain's CDR3 is CASSRGLAEYNEQFF. The CDR3 DNA is TGTGCCAGTAGTAGGGGACTAGCGGAGTACAATGAGCAGTTCTTC.